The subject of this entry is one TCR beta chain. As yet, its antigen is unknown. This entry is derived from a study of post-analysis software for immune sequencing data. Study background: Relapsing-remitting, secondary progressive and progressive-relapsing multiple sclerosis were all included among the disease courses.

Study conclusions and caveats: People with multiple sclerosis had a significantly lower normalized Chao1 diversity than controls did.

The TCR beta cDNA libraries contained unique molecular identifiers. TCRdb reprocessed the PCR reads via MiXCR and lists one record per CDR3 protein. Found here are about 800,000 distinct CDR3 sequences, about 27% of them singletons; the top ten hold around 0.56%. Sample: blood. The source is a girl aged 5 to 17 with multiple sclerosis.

The DNA of the CDR3 is TGTGCCAGCAGTCCCCGGACAGGGGACTTGGATGAGCAGTTCTTC. It codes for CASSPRTGDLDEQFF. The chain joins TRBV27 to TRBJ2-1, with 9 bases matching TRBD1. This CDR3 spans 15 amino acids. Germline V gene data show CDR1 as MNHEY and CDR2 as SMNVEV (reference sequence). With V trimmed by 5 bases and J by 8 bases, 10 bases remained unmatched.